This TCR beta chain appears in the sequencing data of a study of T cells in Graves' hyperthyroidism and ophthalmopathy (dated 2019 in TCRdb). As for the study more broadly: Peripheral blood samples were taken at initial diagnosis, before any treatment was given. TCR Vbeta CDR3 sequencing of around 130 peripheral blood samples (over 40 ophthalmopathy, some 75 hyperthyroidism and roughly 17 progressor patients) is reported in the paper. The roughly 90 discovery patients were divided at random into training and test sets in a 7:3 ratio. Whether ophthalmopathy could be predicted prospectively was tested in an independent validation cohort made up of fewer than 20 hyperthyroidism patients plus 17 patients who later progressed to ophthalmopathy. After blood sampling, hyperthyroidism patients were treated with methimazole at a starting dose of 30 mg daily, and ophthalmopathy patients were treated with high-dose intravenous methylprednisolone. In about 6 Graves' hyperthyroidism patients, the study also compared T-cell repertoires from thyroid tissue with T-cell repertoires from blood. A discovery cohort of roughly 100 patients, 43 with Graves' ophthalmopathy and 55 to 60 with stable Graves' hyperthyroidism, was used to find distinguishing TCR V-J signatures.

A patient counted as having stable Graves' hyperthyroidism if no progression to ophthalmopathy occurred over 18 months of follow-up. The hyperthyroidism patients were between 18 and 65 years old and newly diagnosed, with a disease duration of less than 2 months. Patients with uncontrolled infections, other autoimmune diseases, pregnancy or lactation were excluded. Diagnoses relied on clinical symptoms, serum thyroxine and TRAb, thyroid ultrasound and orbital computed tomography. PBMCs were isolated from about 9 ml of fresh peripheral blood by Ficoll-Paque density gradient centrifugation. Trizol reagent was used to extract total RNA, and RNA quality was then checked on an Agilent 2100 Bioanalyzer. TCR beta CDR3 regions were amplified from RNA transcripts. A first-round RT-PCR of the TCR CDR3 used the HTBI primer set with the Qiagen OneStep RT-PCR kit. Libraries were constructed in a second round of multiplex PCR, after which size selection and purification were carried out. Sequencing of the libraries was done on an Illumina HiSeq2000 using paired-end 100 bp reads. On the study's bioinformatics: SOAPnuke was used to process the raw data, throwing out any read that contained adapters or uncalled bases, had a mean Phred below 15, or lacked an exact constant-primer or identifier match. COPE v1.2.5 was used to merge high-quality paired reads, and clonotypes were defined as unique nucleotide sequences. MiTCR v1.1 was used to align the clonotypes against IMGT TRBV, TRBD and TRBJ reference segments. The analysis was restricted to V-J combinations with a frequency above 0.0001, which together covered roughly 99% of the repertoires. The TCS score was defined as the ratio of F50 (clonal expansion) to E x V (chaos), calculated using BLOSUM62-based TCRdist between CDR3 peptides within each V-J. Welch's t-statistics and random forest reduced just over 500 V-J features to about 12, which were used in a naive Bayes classifier (R e1071). TCRdb reworked the public reads: Q25 trimming with fastp, MiXCR clone assembly, productive beta chains retained. Under each unique CDR3 protein, matching rows form one entry showing the most common genes and DNA. The V and J calls reflect TCRdb's pipeline rather than the authors' work. For this sample the table gives about 710,000 distinct CDR3 sequences, of which over 15% were detected only once. The ten top clones hold about 8.4% of the sample.

On this clonotype: This receptor's antigen is unknown. The record has no base qualities; no much larger clone is one base away.

Broader findings and caveats from the paper: During validation, the model predicted progression to ophthalmopathy a median of roughly 7.1 months ahead of onset, with around 65% sensitivity and roughly 72% specificity. Most expanded thyroid clonotypes (frequency above 0.001) were also found in blood, which suggests that blood repertoires may mirror thyroid immune responses. A 13 V-J signature model separated ophthalmopathy from stable hyperthyroidism, with about 88% sensitivity and just under 84% specificity in cross-validation and 80%/75% in testing. No statistical method was used to set the sample size in advance, and investigators knew the group allocation.

The germline V gene (reference sequence) provides CDR1 GTSNPN and CDR2 SVGIG. Measured from the cysteine to the phenylalanine, the CDR3 is 14 residues long. Left in the record is the CDR3 DNA by itself, 42 bases read in frame from the first base. Trimmed from V: 3 bases; trimmed from J: 1 base; junction bases lacking a gene match: 3. Sequencing was done on a sample of blood. The clonotype was recovered from a man younger than 35 with Graves' hyperthyroidism. The chain joins TRBV30 to TRBJ1-1, and 9 junctional nucleotides match TRBD1. The base sequence is TGTGCCTGGAGACAGGGACAGGGGAACACTGAAGCTTTCTTT. Translation gives CAWRQGQGNTEAFF.